Below, 5 T cell receptor beta chains from the same sample are listed, as sequenced in a study of shared clonotypes between healthy human individuals. Assay: immunoSEQ multiplex PCR; the TCRdb copy retains only in-frame clones and omits some. The data show approximately 1.1 million clones, with approximately 80% seen just once and about 0.52% held by the top ten. Material for sequencing was memory CD4+ T cells from PBMCs. The subset denotes: CD45RA-negative fraction. Every receptor here comes from a young man in good health. Some clones in this sample may be carry-over from other donors' samples.

This clone was counted between two and nine times. V gene TRBV9 combines with J gene TRBJ2-5; D ambiguous. Trimming left V 4 bases short and J 6 bases short, with 10 bases between. This CDR3 contains 12 residues. CDR1 and CDR2 from the germline V gene are SGDLS and YYNGEE. This CDR3 reads CASSIDLQTQYF. The CDR3, as DNA: TGTGCCAGCAGCATTGACCTCCAGACCCAGTACTTC. The variable domain in full, with the rest retrieved from reference TRBV9 and TRBJ2-5, is DSGVTQTPKHLITATGQRVTLRCSPRSGDLSVYWYQQSLDQGLQFLIQYYNGEERAKGNILERFSAQQFPDLHSELNLSSLELGDSALYFCASSIDLQTQYFGPGTRLLVL.

J is TRBJ1-4 and V is TRBV29-1; D call uncertain. Germline values: CDR1 SQVTM, CDR2 ANQGSEA. The CDR3 totals 12 residues. The ends were cut back, 4 bases at V and 7 bases at J, with 10 bases in the middle. CDR3 nucleotide sequence: TGCAGCGTTGCCTCTGCGGGTGAAAAACTGTTTTTT. It encodes CSVASAGEKLFF. Complete variable domain (other parts from reference TRBV29-1 and TRBJ1-4): SAVISQKPSRDICQRGTSLTIQCQVDSQVTMMFWYRQQPGQSLTLIATANQGSEATYESGFVIDKFPISRPNLTFSTLTVSNMSPEDSSIYLCSVASAGEKLFFGSGTQLSVL.

About this clone itself: This clone may be a read error of a much larger clone one base away. This same CDR3 is encoded by further DNA sequences in the sample. DNA for the CDR3: TGTGCCAGCAGTTTGGCGGATACGCAGTATTTT. This sequence encodes CASSLADTQYF. The chain links TRBV28 to TRBJ2-3; D is undetermined. The ends were cut back, 3 bases at V and 6 bases at J, with 4 bases in the middle. Germline V gives CDR1 MDHEN, CDR2 SYDVKM. The CDR3 sequence is 11 residues long. The full variable domain, completed using reference TRBV28 and TRBJ2-3, is DVKVTQSSRYLVKRTGEKVFLECVQDMDHENMFWYRQDPGLGLRLIYFSYDVKMKEKGDIPEGYSVSREKKERFSLILESASTNQTSMYLCASSLADTQYFGPGTRLTVL.

The J gene is TRBJ1-1, the V gene TRBV9, with D possibly being TRBD1 (6 bases). The length of the CDR3 is 13 residues. In germline, CDR1 is SGDLS, CDR2 YYNGEE. The V end lost 6 bases, the J end lost 1 base, and 10 bases lay between the germline ends. The CDR3 loop reads CASTGQENTEAFF. The CDR3 nucleotides are TGTGCCAGCACGGGACAAGAGAACACTGAAGCTTTCTTT.

The rearrangement links TRBV5-1 to TRBJ2-7; TRBD1 is a possible D gene (6 bases). The V and J ends lost 0 bases and 5 bases respectively, with 18 bases between them. This CDR3 has 16 amino acids. Germline CDR1 SGHRS, CDR2 YFSETQ. CDR3 DNA: TGCGCCAGCAGCTTGGGGGACCGGGACACAGTACACGAGCAGTACTTC. Its translation: CASSLGDRDTVHEQYF.